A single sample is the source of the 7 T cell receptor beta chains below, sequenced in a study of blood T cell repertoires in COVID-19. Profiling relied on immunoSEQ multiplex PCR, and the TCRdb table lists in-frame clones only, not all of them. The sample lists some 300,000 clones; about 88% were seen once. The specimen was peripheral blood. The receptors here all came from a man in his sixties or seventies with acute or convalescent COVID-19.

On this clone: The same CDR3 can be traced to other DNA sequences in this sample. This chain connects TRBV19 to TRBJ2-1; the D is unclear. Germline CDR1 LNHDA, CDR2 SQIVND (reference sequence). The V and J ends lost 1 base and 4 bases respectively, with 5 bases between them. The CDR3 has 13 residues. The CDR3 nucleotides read TGTGCCAGTAGTATAGGGCAGTACAATGAGCAGTTCTTC. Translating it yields CASSIGQYNEQFF.

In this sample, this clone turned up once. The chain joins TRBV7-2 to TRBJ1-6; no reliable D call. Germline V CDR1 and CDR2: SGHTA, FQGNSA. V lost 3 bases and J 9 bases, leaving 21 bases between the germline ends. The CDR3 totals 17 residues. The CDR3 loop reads CASSFQPGSTSGSPLHF. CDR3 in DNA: TGTGCCAGCAGCTTTCAACCGGGATCGACCTCAGGTTCACCCCTCCACTTT.

For the CDR3, the DNA is TGTGCCAGCAGCTCTAGACAGGGGAACACTGAAGCTTTCTTT. This translates into CASSSRQGNTEAFF. The chain combines TRBV5-6 with TRBJ1-1; 7 positions match TRBD1. This CDR3 region has 14 residues. Germline loops: CDR1 SGHDT, CDR2 YYEEEE. Unmatched junction bases numbered 3, after V lost 3 bases and J lost 1 base.

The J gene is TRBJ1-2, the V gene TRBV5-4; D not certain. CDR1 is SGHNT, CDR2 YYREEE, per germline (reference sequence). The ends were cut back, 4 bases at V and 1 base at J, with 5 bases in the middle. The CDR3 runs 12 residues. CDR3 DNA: TGTGCCAGCAGCACTGATAACTATGGCTACACCTTC. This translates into CASSTDNYGYTF. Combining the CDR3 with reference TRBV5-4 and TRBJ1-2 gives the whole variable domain ETGVTQSPTHLIKTRGQQVTLRCSSQSGHNTVSWYQQALGQGPQFIFQYYREEENGRGNFPPRFSGLQFPNYSSELNVNALELDDSALYLCASSTDNYGYTFGSGTRLTVV.

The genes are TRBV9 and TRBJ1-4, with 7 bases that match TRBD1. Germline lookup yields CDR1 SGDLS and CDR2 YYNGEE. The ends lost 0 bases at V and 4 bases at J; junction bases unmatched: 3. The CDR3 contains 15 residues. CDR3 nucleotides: TGTGCCAGCAGCGTAGGACAGGGAGGTAATGAAAAACTGTTTTTT. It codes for CASSVGQGGNEKLFF.

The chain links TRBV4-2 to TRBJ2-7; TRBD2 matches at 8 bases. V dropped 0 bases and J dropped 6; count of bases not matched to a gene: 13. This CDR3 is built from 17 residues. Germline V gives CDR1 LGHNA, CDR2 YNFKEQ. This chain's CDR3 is CASSQDPGGSGGSEQYF. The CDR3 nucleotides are TGTGCCAGCAGCCAAGATCCCGGGGGGAGCGGGGGAAGCGAGCAGTACTTC.

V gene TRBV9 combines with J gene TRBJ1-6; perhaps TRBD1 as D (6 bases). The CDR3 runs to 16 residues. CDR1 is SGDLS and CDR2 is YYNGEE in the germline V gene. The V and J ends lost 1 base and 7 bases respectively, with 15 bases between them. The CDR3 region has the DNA TGTGCCAGCAGCGTAACTGGGGGGGGCGGGAATTCACCCCTCCACTTT. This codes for CASSVTGGGGNSPLHF.